This T cell receptor beta chain was documented in a study of blood T cell repertoires in COVID-19. Study details: Acute-phase and convalescent COVID-19 samples originated in the United States, Italy and Spain. Nucleic acid was either cDNA or gDNA, and it came from T cells, B-cell-depleted T cells, or PBMCs.

The V and J ends lost 9 bases and 10 bases respectively, with 16 bases between them. The CDR3 sequence is 12 residues long. Looked up from germline, CDR1 is MDHEN and CDR2 is SYDVKM. Original analysis: Estimation of nucleated cell counts relied on the amplification of reference gene primers. Sequencing used immunoSEQ multiplex PCR; TCRdb keeps in-frame clones, though not all of them. V and J calls and clone size follow that table, whereas D and trimming were derived from the DNA. The sample consists of 180,000 or so clones, approximately 86% of them appearing once. Specimen: peripheral blood. This chain uses TRBV28 with TRBJ2-1; D is unclear. The clonotype originates from a man in his fifties or sixties with acute or convalescent COVID-19. The CDR3 here is CASTGWPKEQFF. In DNA, the CDR3 is TGTGCCAGTACCGGGTGGCCCAAGGAGCAGTTCTTC.